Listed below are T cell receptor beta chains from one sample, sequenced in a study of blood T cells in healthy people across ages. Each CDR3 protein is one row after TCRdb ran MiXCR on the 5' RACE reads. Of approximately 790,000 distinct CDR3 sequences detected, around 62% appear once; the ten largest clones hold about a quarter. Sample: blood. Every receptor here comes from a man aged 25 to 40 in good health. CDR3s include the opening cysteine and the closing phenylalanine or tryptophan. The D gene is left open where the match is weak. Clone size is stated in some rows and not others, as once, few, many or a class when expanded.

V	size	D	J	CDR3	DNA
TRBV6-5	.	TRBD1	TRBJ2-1	CASSYATGGNNEQFF	TGTGCCAGCAGTTACGCGACAGGGGGGAACAATGAGCAGTTCTTC
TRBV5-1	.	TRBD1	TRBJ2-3	CASSQGDRGSTDTQYF	TGCGCCAGCAGCCAAGGGGACAGGGGGAGCACAGATACGCAGTATTTT
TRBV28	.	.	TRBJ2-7	CASSMPGAHYNEQYF	TGTGCCAGCAGTATGCCGGGGGCCCACTACAATGAGCAGTACTTC
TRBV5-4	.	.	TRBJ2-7	CASSRPGISYEQYF	TGTGCCAGCAGTCGCCCCGGGATTTCCTACGAGCAGTACTTC
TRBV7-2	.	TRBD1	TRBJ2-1	CASSPWDRGTNNEQFF	TGTGCCAGCAGCCCCTGGGACAGGGGGACAAACAATGAGCAGTTCTTC
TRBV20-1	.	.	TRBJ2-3	CSAVRQLSTDTQYF	TGCAGTGCTGTGCGACAGCTAAGCACAGATACGCAGTATTTT
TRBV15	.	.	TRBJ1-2	CATSRDPRDSYTF	TGTGCCACCAGCAGAGATCCCAGGGATAGCTACACCTTC
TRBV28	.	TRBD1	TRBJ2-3	CASTTPTGTGGTDTQYF	TGTGCCAGCACCACACCTACCGGGACAGGGGGTACAGATACGCAGTATTTT
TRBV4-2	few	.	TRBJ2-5	CASSQERLFRGQETQYF	TGTGCCAGCAGCCAAGAAAGGTTGTTTAGGGGGCAAGAGACCCAGTACTTC
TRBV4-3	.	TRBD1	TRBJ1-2	CASSQGPRTGSDGYTF	TGCGCCAGCAGCCAGGGGCCGAGGACAGGGAGTGATGGCTACACCTTC
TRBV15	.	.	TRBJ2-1	CATSSRKHLVEEQFF	TGTGCCACCAGCTCCCGTAAGCACCTTGTTGAGGAGCAGTTCTTC
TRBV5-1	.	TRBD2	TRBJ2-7	CASSSTIRTSGGRYEQYF	TGCGCCAGCAGCTCTACAATTAGGACTAGCGGGGGGAGGTACGAGCAGTACTTC
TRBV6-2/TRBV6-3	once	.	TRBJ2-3	CASSYSMGVADTQYF	TGTGCCAGCAGTTACTCGATGGGGGTGGCAGATACGCAGTATTTT
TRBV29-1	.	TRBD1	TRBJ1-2	CSVDVNRGRVDTF	TGCAGCGTTGACGTGAACAGGGGGAGGGTGGACACCTTC
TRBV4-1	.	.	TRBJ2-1	CASSQDRVTGEQFF	TGCGCCAGCAGCCAAGATAGGGTTACAGGGGAGCAGTTCTTC
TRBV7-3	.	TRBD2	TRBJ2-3	CASSLGRIAGTSTDTQYF	TGTGCCAGCAGCCTCGGGCGGATAGCGGGGACTAGCACAGATACGCAGTATTTT
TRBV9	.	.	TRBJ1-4	CASSVDSINEKLFF	TGTGCCAGCAGCGTGGACAGCATTAATGAAAAACTGTTTTTT
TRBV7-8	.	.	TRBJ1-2	CASTLGGGYTF	TGTGCCAGCACCCTGGGTGGGGGCTACACCTTC
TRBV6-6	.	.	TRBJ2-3	CARTRDFDSSTDTQYF	TGTGCCCGCACCCGGGACTTCGACTCTAGCACAGATACGCAGTATTTT
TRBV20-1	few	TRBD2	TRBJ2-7	CSAPGGAGVYEQYF	TGCAGTGCTCCCGGGGGAGCGGGGGTGTACGAGCAGTACTTC
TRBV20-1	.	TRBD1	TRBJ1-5	CSARLGQGRNRPQHF	TGCAGTGCTAGACTCGGACAGGGCCGGAATCGGCCCCAGCATTTT
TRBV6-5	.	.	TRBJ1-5	CASSYLGLGQPQHF	TGTGCCAGCAGTTACTTGGGGCTAGGGCAGCCCCAGCATTTT
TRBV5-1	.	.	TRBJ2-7	CASSLKGGDEQYF	TGCGCCAGCAGCTTGAAAGGGGGGGACGAGCAGTACTTC
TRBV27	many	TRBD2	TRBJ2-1	CASSHGGEQFF	TGTGCCAGCAGTCACGGGGGGGAGCAGTTCTTC
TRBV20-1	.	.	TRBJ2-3	CSAREAGPDTQYF	TGCAGTGCTAGAGAGGCAGGGCCAGATACGCAGTATTTT
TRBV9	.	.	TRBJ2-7	CASSVGVTYEQYF	TGTGCCAGCAGCGTAGGGGTTACCTACGAGCAGTACTTC
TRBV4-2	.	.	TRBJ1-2	CASSHSGGASRGYGYTF	TGTGCCAGCAGCCACTCTGGAGGAGCGTCACGGGGCTATGGCTACACCTTC
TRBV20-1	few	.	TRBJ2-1	CSAPERGSWNEQFF	TGCAGTGCTCCGGAAAGGGGGTCGTGGAATGAGCAGTTCTTC
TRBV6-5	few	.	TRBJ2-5	CASHKRGRNRETQYF	TGTGCCAGCCATAAAAGGGGCCGCAACCGGGAGACCCAGTACTTC
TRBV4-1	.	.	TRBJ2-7	CASSQVTVSYEQYF	TGCGCCAGCAGCCAAGTCACGGTCTCCTACGAGCAGTACTTC
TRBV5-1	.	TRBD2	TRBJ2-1	CASSYRALGRKETQFF	TGCGCCAGCAGCTACCGGGCCCTCGGGAGGAAAGAGACCCAGTTCTTC
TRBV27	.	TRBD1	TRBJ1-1	CASSHPGQANTEAFF	TGTGCCAGCAGTCATCCGGGACAGGCTAACACTGAAGCTTTCTTT
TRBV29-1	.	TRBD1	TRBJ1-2	CSVKQGSYGYTF	TGCAGCGTAAAACAGGGGAGCTATGGCTACACCTTC
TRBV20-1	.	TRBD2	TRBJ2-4	CSARDTGGVLWEQYF	TGCAGTGCTAGAGATACGGGGGGGGTTCTCTGGGAGCAGTACTTC
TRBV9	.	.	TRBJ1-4	CASSQANEKLFF	TGTGCCAGCAGCCAGGCTAATGAAAAACTGTTTTTT
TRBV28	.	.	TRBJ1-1	CASQNRAGENTEAFF	TGTGCCAGTCAAAATAGGGCAGGGGAGAACACTGAAGCTTTCTTT
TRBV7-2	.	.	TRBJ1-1	CASSLWQPNTEAFF	TGTGCCAGCAGCTTGTGGCAGCCGAACACTGAAGCTTTCTTT
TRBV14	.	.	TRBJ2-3	CASSRGIRTDTQYF	TGTGCCAGCAGCCGAGGGATAAGGACAGATACGCAGTATTTT
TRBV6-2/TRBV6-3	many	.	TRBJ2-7	CASSIRTGPYEQYF	TGTGCCAGCAGCATCAGAACAGGGCCCTACGAGCAGTACTTC
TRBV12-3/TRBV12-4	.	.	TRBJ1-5	CASSLGQDSNQPQHF	TGTGCCAGCAGTTTGGGGCAGGATAGCAATCAGCCCCAGCATTTT
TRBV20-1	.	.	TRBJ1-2	CGARDGGTPGRNGYTF	TGCGGTGCTAGAGATGGAGGGACACCAGGGAGAAATGGCTACACCTTC
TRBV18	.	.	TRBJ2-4	CASSPATVGQSGAKNIQYF	TGTGCCAGCTCACCAGCCACCGTCGGGCAGTCGGGAGCCAAAAACATTCAGTACTTC
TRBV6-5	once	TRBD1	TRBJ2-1	CASSTGDDYNEQFF	TGTGCCAGCAGCACAGGGGACGACTACAATGAGCAGTTCTTC
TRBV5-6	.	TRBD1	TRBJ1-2	CASSAWTGDYGYTF	TGTGCCAGCAGCGCCTGGACAGGCGACTATGGCTACACCTTC
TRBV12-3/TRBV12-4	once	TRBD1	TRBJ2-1	CASNKNRGNADEQFF	TGTGCCAGCAACAAAAACAGGGGGAACGCGGATGAGCAGTTCTTC
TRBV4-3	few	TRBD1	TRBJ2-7	CASSQEFPGQGYEQYF	TGCGCCAGCAGCCAGGAATTTCCGGGACAGGGCTACGAGCAGTACTTC
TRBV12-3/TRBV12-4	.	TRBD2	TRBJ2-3	CASSSGSGVLQSSTDTQYF	TGTGCCAGCAGTTCCGGTAGCGGGGTTTTACAATCTAGCACAGATACGCAGTATTTT
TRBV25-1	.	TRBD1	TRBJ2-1	CASSEDREIARQFF	TGTGCCAGCAGTGAAGACAGGGAAATAGCTCGGCAGTTCTTC
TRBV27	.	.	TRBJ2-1	CASMMDSRSSYNEQFF	TGTGCCAGCATGATGGACAGTCGATCCTCCTACAATGAGCAGTTCTTC
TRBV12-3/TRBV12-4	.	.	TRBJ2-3	CASSFQGSDTQYF	TGTGCCAGCAGTTTTCAGGGGTCAGATACGCAGTATTTT
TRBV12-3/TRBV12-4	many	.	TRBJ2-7	CASSLGGFSYEQYF	TGTGCCAGCAGTTTAGGCGGATTCTCCTACGAGCAGTACTTC
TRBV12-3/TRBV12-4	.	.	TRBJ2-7	CASSAVAALSEQYF	TGTGCCAGCAGCGCTGTAGCGGCCCTAAGCGAGCAGTACTTC
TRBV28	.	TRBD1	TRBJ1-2	CASSPREGGRYGYTF	TGTGCCAGCAGTCCCCGAGAAGGGGGCAGGTATGGCTACACCTTC